The rows below give T cell receptor beta chains drawn from one sample of a study of blood T cell repertoires in COVID-19. Method: immunoSEQ multiplex PCR; TCRdb's copy keeps in-frame clones and lacks some. The sample holds around 40,000 clones; 80% to 90% are singletons and the top ten take less than 25%. Sequenced: peripheral blood. These receptor sequences come from a man aged 45-60 years with active or convalescent COVID-19. Each CDR3 is given with its conserved first and last residue. The order of the fields is V gene, CDR3 length, D gene, J gene, clone size, CDR3 DNA, CDR3 protein. D genes are given only for firm matches. Some rows mark clone size as missing; the rest say once, few, many or name a class of expanded clone.

V: TRBV11-2
length: 14
D: TRBD1
J: TRBJ2-7
size: NA
DNA: TGTGCCAGCAGCTTGGGACAGGGGGCGGGGGAGCAGTACTTC
CDR3: CASSLGQGAGEQYF

V: TRBV6-5
length: 11
D: NA
J: TRBJ2-7
size: NA
DNA: TGTGCCAGCAGAGCCAGGGATGAGCAGTACTTC
CDR3: CASRARDEQYF

V: TRBV7-9
length: 15
D: NA
J: TRBJ1-2
size: NA
DNA: TGTGCCAGCAGCCCTCGGGAAGGCCTTTTTGGAGGCTACACCTTC
CDR3: CASSPREGLFGGYTF

V: TRBV24-1
length: 16
D: NA
J: TRBJ2-2
size: NA
DNA: TGTGCCACCAGTGCGCGGAACCCACTAGTCCCCGGGGAGCTGTTTTTT
CDR3: CATSARNPLVPGELFF

V: TRBV5-1
length: 16
D: NA
J: TRBJ2-3
size: NA
DNA: TGCGCCAGCAGCTTGGATCCGGGAGTTGGCACAGATACGCAGTATTTT
CDR3: CASSLDPGVGTDTQYF

V: TRBV7-8
length: 13
D: NA
J: TRBJ1-3
size: NA
DNA: TGTGCCAGCAGCTTAAATCCGGGAAACACCATATATTTT
CDR3: CASSLNPGNTIYF

V: TRBV5-1
length: 14
D: NA
J: TRBJ1-6
size: NA
DNA: TGCGCCAGCAGCCCCGCAGGGGTTAGATCACCCCTCCACTTT
CDR3: CASSPAGVRSPLHF

V: TRBV19
length: 17
D: NA
J: TRBJ1-5
size: NA
DNA: TGTGCCAGTACCCCCAGGGCCCTCTATATGAGCAATCAGCCCCAGCATTTT
CDR3: CASTPRALYMSNQPQHF

V: TRBV4-2
length: 16
D: NA
J: TRBJ1-4
size: NA
DNA: TGTGCCAGCAGCCAAGATTTTTCGACACGGAATGAAAAACTGTTTTTT
CDR3: CASSQDFSTRNEKLFF

V: TRBV7-2
length: 16
D: TRBD1
J: TRBJ1-1
size: NA
DNA: TGTGCCAGCAGCCCTTGGGACAGTGGGAAGAACACTGAAGCTTTCTTT
CDR3: CASSPWDSGKNTEAFF

V: TRBV7-8
length: 14
D: NA
J: TRBJ2-1
size: NA
DNA: TGTGCCAGCAGCCTGAGGACAGCATACAATGAGCAGTTCTTC
CDR3: CASSLRTAYNEQFF

V: TRBV6-6
length: 14
D: NA
J: TRBJ1-5
size: NA
DNA: TGTGCCATCACAAAAACAAGCGCCAATCAGCCCCAGCATTTT
CDR3: CAITKTSANQPQHF

V: TRBV7-3
length: 15
D: NA
J: TRBJ2-1
size: NA
DNA: TGTGCCAGCAGCTTAACCAGGGGCAAGAACAATGAGCAGTTCTTC
CDR3: CASSLTRGKNNEQFF

V: TRBV28
length: 14
D: NA
J: TRBJ1-4
size: NA
DNA: TGTGCCAGCAGTGCCCAGGGATCTAATGAAAAACTGTTTTTT
CDR3: CASSAQGSNEKLFF

V: TRBV27
length: 15
D: NA
J: TRBJ1-1
size: NA
DNA: TGTGCCAGCAGTCCTCCCCCGGAGTTGAACACTGAAGCTTTCTTT
CDR3: CASSPPPELNTEAFF

V: TRBV30
length: 14
D: TRBD1
J: TRBJ1-2
size: NA
DNA: TGTGCCTGGAGGGAACAGGGGGCGCAGTATGGCTACACCTTC
CDR3: CAWREQGAQYGYTF

V: TRBV6-6
length: 11
D: NA
J: TRBJ2-2
size: few
DNA: TGTGCCAGCAGTTCCTCCGGGGAGCTGTTTTTT
CDR3: CASSSSGELFF

V: TRBV27
length: 14
D: NA
J: TRBJ1-5
size: NA
DNA: TGTGCCAGCAGTAAGACAGGCCTTGATCAGCCCCAGCATTTT
CDR3: CASSKTGLDQPQHF

V: TRBV6-5
length: 15
D: TRBD1
J: TRBJ1-2
size: NA
DNA: TGTGCCACCTCTCGGGGGACAGGAGGGGCTTATGGCTACACCTTC
CDR3: CATSRGTGGAYGYTF

V: TRBV7-9
length: 16
D: NA
J: TRBJ1-2
size: once
DNA: TGTGCCAGCAGCTTAAGTAGGATCCCGGGTGGCTATGGCTACACCTTC
CDR3: CASSLSRIPGGYGYTF

V: TRBV5-1
length: 14
D: NA
J: TRBJ1-4
size: NA
DNA: TGCGCCAGCAGCTTGGAGAGCCTGAATGAAAAACTGTTTTTT
CDR3: CASSLESLNEKLFF

V: TRBV19
length: 16
D: TRBD1
J: TRBJ1-2
size: NA
DNA: TGTGCCAGTAGTCCAGTGCCGGGACAGGGGGTCTATGGCTACACCTTC
CDR3: CASSPVPGQGVYGYTF

V: TRBV29-1
length: 17
D: NA
J: TRBJ2-1
size: NA
DNA: TGCAGCGTTGTTCTTCTTGAGGTGGTGCTGACCTACAATGAGCAGTTCTTC
CDR3: CSVVLLEVVLTYNEQFF

V: TRBV5-8
length: 14
D: TRBD1
J: TRBJ1-1
size: NA
DNA: TGTGCCAGCAGCTTGGTAGGGGGCGGTTATGAAGCTTTCTTT
CDR3: CASSLVGGGYEAFF

V: TRBV11-2
length: 14
D: NA
J: TRBJ1-4
size: NA
DNA: TGTGCCAGCAGCTTAGACGGCAGGAATGAAAAACTGTTTTTT
CDR3: CASSLDGRNEKLFF

V: TRBV6-5
length: 16
D: TRBD1
J: TRBJ2-7
size: once
DNA: TGTGCCAGCAGTTACTCGTCGGGACAGGGTTCCTACGAGCAGTACTTC
CDR3: CASSYSSGQGSYEQYF

V: TRBV7-2
length: 15
D: NA
J: TRBJ1-3
size: once
DNA: TGTGCCAGCAGCTTAGGGGGCCGCTCTGGAAACACCATATATTTT
CDR3: CASSLGGRSGNTIYF

V: TRBV3-1/TRBV3-2
length: 13
D: NA
J: TRBJ1-1
size: once
DNA: TGTGCCAGCAGCCAAGGGAGCCTTCCTGAAGCTTTCTTT
CDR3: CASSQGSLPEAFF

V: TRBV24-1
length: 14
D: TRBD1
J: TRBJ1-1
size: NA
DNA: TGTGCCACCAGTGGTCGGACAGGGAACACTGAAGCTTTCTTT
CDR3: CATSGRTGNTEAFF